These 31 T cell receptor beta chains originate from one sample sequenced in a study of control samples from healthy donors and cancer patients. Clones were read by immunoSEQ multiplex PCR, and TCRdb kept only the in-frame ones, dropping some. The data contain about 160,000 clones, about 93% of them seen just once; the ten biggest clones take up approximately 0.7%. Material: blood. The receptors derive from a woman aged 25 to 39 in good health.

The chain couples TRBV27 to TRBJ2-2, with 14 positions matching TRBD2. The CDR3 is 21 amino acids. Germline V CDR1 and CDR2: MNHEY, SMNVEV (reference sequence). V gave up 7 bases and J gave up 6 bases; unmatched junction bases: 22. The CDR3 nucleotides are TGTGCCAGCAAGCCGGTACCCCCGGGACTAGCGGGAGTAGGGGGCCCCGGGGAGCTGTTTTTT. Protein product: CASKPVPPGLAGVGGPGELFF.

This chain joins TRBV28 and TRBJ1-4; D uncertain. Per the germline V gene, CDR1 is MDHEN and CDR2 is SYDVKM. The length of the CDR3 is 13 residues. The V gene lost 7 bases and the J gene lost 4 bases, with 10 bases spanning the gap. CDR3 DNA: TGTGCCAGCAACCCCCACGGTAATGAAAAACTGTTTTTT. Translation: CASNPHGNEKLFF.

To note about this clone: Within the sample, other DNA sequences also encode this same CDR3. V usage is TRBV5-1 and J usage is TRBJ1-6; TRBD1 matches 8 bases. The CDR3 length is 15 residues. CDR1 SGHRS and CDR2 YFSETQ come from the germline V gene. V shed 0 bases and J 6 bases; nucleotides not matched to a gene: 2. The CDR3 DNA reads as TGCGCCAGCAGCTTGGGTGGACAGGGTAATTCACCCCTCCACTTT. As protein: CASSLGGQGNSPLHF.

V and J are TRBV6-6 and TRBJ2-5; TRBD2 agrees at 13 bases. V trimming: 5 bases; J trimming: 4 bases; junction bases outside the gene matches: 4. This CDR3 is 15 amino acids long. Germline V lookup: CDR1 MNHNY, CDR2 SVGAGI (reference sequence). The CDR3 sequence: CASSVTSGRGETQYF. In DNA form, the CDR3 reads TGTGCCAGCAGTGTAACTAGCGGGAGGGGAGAGACCCAGTACTTC.

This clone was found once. CDR3 in amino acids: CASSLTLASTDTQYF. CDR3 nucleotide sequence: TGTGCCAGCAGCTTAACGCTAGCGAGCACAGATACGCAGTATTTT. V usage is TRBV7-3 and J usage is TRBJ2-3; possible D gene TRBD2, 6 bases. The CDR3 is 15 residues long. CDR1 is SGHTA and CDR2 is FQGTGA in the germline V gene. The V end was cut by 0 bases, the J end by 0 bases, with 7 bases between.

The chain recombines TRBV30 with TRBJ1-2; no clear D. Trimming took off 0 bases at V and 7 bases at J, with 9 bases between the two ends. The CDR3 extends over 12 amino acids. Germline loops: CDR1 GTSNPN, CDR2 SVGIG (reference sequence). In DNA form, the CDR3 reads TGTGCCTGGAGTGTAACTTTGGGTGGCTACACCTTC. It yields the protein CAWSVTLGGYTF.

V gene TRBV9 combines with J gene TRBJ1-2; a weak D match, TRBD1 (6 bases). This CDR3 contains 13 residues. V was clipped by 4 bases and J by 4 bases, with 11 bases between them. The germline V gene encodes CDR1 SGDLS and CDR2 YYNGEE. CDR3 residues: CASSSTDSYGYTF. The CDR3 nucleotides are TGTGCCAGCAGCTCGACGGACAGCTATGGCTACACCTTC.

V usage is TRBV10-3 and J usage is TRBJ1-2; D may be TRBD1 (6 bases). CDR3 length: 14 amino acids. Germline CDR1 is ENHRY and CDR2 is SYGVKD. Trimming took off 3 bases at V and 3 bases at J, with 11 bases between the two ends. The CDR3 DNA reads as TGTGCCATCAGTGATGGGGGGGGCGACTATGGCTACACCTTC. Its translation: CAISDGGGDYGYTF.

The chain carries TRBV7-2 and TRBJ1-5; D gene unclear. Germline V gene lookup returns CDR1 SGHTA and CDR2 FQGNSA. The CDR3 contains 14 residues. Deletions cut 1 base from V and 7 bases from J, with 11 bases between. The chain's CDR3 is CASSLGVGGQPQHF. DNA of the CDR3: TGTGCCAGCAGCTTAGGTGTCGGCGGGCAGCCCCAGCATTTT.

The CDR3 coding sequence is TGTGCCAGCAGTGGGTGGGGGCCTAATGAAAAACTGTTTTTT. Residues: CASSGWGPNEKLFF. The chain is built from TRBV2 and TRBJ1-4, with D possibly matching TRBD1 (6 bases). The CDR3 has 14 residues. Deletions cut 4 bases from V and 3 bases from J, with 9 bases between. Germline V gene lookup returns CDR1 SNHLY and CDR2 FYNNEI.

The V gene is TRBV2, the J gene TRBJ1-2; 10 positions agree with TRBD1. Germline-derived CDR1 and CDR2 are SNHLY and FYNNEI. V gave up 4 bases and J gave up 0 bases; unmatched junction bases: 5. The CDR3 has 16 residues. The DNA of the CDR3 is TGTGCCAGCAGTGGAGACAGGGGGCTAGCTAACTATGGCTACACCTTC. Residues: CASSGDRGLANYGYTF. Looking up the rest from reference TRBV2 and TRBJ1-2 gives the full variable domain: EPEVTQTPSHQVTQMGQEVILRCVPISNHLYFYWYRQILGQKVEFLVSFYNNEISEKSEIFDDQFSVERPDGSNFTLKIRSTKLEDSAMYFCASSGDRGLANYGYTFGSGTRLTVV.

The CDR3 DNA is TGCGCCAGCAGCCAAGGTCAGGGACTAGCTTCAGATACGCAGTATTTT. Translating gives CASSQGQGLASDTQYF. This chain links TRBV4-1 with TRBJ2-3; 9 bases map to TRBD2. CDR1 MGHRA and CDR2 YSYEKL come from the germline V gene. The junction had 6 bases not matched to a gene; V was cut back by 1 base and J by 4 bases. The CDR3 has 16 residues.

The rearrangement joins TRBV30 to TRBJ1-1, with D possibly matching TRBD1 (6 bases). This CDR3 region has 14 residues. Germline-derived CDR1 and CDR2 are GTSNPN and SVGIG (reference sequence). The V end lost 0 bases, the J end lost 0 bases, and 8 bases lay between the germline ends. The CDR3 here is CAWSVTGLNTEAFF. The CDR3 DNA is TGTGCCTGGAGTGTAACAGGGCTGAACACTGAAGCTTTCTTT.

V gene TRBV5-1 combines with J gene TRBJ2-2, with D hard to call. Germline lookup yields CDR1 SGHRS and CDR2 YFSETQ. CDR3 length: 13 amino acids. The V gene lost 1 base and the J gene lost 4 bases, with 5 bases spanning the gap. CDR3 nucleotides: TGCGCCAGCAGCTTGCTCGCCACCGGGGAGCTGTTTTTT. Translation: CASSLLATGELFF.

CDR3 nucleotides: TGTGCCAGCAGCTTGATACAGGGGGCCTATGGCTACACCTTC. Encoded protein: CASSLIQGAYGYTF. The chain combines TRBV5-5 with TRBJ1-2; 9 nucleotides align to TRBD1. Germline V lookup: CDR1 SGHKS, CDR2 YYEKEE (reference sequence). The V gene end was trimmed by 1 base and the J gene end by 4 bases; junction bases not matched to a gene: 2. The length of the CDR3 is 14 residues.

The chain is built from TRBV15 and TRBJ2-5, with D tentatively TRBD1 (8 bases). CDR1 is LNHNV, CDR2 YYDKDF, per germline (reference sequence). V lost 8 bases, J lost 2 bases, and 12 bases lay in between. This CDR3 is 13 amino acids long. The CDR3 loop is CATGQGLQETQYF. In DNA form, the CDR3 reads TGTGCCACCGGACAGGGACTACAAGAGACCCAGTACTTC.

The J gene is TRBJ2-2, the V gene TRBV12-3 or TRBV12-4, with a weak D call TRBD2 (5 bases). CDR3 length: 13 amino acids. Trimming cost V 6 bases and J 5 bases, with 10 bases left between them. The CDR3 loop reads CASSPGITGELFF. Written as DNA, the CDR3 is TGTGCCAGCAGCCCCGGGATTACCGGGGAGCTGTTTTTT.

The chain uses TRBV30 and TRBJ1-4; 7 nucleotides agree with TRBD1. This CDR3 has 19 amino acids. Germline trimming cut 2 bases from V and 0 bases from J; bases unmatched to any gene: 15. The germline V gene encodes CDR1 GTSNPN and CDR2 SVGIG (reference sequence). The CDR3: CAWSIKKDRILATNEKLFF. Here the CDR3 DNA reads TGTGCCTGGAGTATAAAAAAGGACAGGATCCTTGCAACTAATGAAAAACTGTTTTTT.

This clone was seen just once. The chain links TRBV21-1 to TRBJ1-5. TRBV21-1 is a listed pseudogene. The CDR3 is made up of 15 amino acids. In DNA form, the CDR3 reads TGTGCCAGCAGCAAAGTCCGGGCAGGCATCAGGCCCCAGCATTTT. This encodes CASSKVRAGIRPQHF.

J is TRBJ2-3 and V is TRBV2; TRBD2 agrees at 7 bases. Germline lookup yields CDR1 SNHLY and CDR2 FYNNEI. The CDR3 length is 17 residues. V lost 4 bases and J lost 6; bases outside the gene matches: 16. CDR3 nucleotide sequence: TGTGCCAGCAGTGTTGGTATTGGCGGGGGAGTGGTGGATACGCAGTATTTT. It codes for CASSVGIGGGVVDTQYF.

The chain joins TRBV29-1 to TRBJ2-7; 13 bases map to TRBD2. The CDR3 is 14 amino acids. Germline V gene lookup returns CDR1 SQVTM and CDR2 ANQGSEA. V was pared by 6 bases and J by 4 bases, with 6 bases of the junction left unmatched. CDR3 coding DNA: TGCAGCGTCCAAGGACTAGCGGGAGAGTACGAGCAGTACTTC. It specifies CSVQGLAGEYEQYF.

The CDR3: CASSLVGRASNEKLFF. Written as DNA, the CDR3 is TGTGCCAGCAGCTTGGTCGGAAGGGCGTCTAATGAAAAACTGTTTTTT. The rearrangement links TRBV5-5 to TRBJ1-4; unclear D gene. Germline CDR1 is SGHKS and CDR2 is YYEKEE (reference sequence). The CDR3 has 16 amino acids. Trimming cost V 0 bases and J 3 bases, with 12 bases left between them. Variable domain in full (rest from reference TRBV5-5 and TRBJ1-4): DAGVTQSPTHLIKTRGQQVTLRCSPISGHKSVSWYQQVLGQGPQFIFQYYEKEERGRGNFPDRFSARQFPNYSSELNVNALLLGDSALYLCASSLVGRASNEKLFFGSGTQLSVL.

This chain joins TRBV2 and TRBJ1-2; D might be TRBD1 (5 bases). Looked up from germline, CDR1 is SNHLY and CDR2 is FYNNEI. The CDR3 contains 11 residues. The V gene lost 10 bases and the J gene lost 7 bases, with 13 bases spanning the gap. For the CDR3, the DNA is TGTGCCATCCGGAGAGGGACTGGCTACACCTTC. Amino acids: CAIRRGTGYTF.

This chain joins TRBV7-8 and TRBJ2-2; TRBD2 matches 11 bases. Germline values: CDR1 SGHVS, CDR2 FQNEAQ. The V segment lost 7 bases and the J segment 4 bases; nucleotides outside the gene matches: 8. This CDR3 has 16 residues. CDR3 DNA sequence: TGTGCCAGCAACCAACTAGCGGGAGATGGCACCGGGGAGCTGTTTTTT. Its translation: CASNQLAGDGTGELFF.

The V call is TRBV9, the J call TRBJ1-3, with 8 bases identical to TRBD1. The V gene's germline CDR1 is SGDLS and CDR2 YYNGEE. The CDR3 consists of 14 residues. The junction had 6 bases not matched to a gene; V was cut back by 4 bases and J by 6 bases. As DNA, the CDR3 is TGTGCCAGCAGCTTCGGACAGGGACTAAACACCATATATTTT. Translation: CASSFGQGLNTIYF.

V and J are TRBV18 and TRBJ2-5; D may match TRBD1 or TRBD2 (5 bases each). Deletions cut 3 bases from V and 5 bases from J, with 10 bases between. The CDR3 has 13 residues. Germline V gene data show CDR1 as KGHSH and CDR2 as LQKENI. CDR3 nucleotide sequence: TGTGCCAGCTCACCTCCGGGGCCGGAGACCCAGTACTTC. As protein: CASSPPGPETQYF.

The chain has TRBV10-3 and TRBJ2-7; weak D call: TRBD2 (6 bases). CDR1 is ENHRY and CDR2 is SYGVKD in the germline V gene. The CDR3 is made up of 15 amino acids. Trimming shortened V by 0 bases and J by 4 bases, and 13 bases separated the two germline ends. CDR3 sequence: CAISESSGPPYEQYF. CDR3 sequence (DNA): TGTGCCATCAGTGAGTCGAGCGGGCCTCCTTACGAGCAGTACTTC.

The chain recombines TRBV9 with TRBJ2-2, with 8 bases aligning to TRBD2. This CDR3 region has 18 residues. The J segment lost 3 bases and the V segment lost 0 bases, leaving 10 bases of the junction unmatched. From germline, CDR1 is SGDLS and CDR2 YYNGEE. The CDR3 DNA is TGTGCCAGCAGCGTAGACCCGAGCGGGAGAGAGTACACCGGGGAGCTGTTTTTT. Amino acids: CASSVDPSGREYTGELFF.

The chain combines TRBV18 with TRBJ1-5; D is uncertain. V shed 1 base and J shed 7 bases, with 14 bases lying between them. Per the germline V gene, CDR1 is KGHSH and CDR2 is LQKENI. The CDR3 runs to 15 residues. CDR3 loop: CASSPRGAVGQPQHF. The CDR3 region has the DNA TGTGCCAGCTCACCACGCGGAGCAGTAGGGCAGCCCCAGCATTTT.

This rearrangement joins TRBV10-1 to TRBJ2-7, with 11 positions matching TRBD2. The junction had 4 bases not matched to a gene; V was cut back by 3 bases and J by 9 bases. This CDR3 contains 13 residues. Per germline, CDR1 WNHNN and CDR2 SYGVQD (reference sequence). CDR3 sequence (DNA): TGCGCCAGCAGTGAAATCGGGACTAGCGGGCAGTACTTC. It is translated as CASSEIGTSGQYF.

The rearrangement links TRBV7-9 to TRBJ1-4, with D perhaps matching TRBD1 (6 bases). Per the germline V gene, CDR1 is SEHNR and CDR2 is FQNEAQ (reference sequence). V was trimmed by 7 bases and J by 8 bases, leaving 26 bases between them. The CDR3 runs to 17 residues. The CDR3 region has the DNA TGTGCCAGCACCCCCGACAGGTTTGGACGCGGTGGAGAAAAACTGTTTTTT. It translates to CASTPDRFGRGGEKLFF. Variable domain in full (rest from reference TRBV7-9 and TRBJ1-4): DTGVSQNPRHKITKRGQNVTFRCDPISEHNRLYWYRQTLGQGPEFLTYFQNEAQLEKSRLLSDRFSAERPKGSFSTLEIQRTEQGDSAMYLCASTPDRFGRGGEKLFFGSGTQLSVL.